The 26 T cell receptor beta chains below all came from one sample that was sequenced in a study of blood T cell repertoires in COVID-19. Produced via immunoSEQ multiplex PCR; TCRdb's table is partial and in-frame only. The sample shows about 58,000 clones, 83% of them seen only once. The source material was peripheral blood. These receptors were taken from a man aged 45-60 years with COVID-19, enrolled during active disease.

The V call is TRBV30, the J call TRBJ1-6; 7 bases agree with TRBD1. Per the germline V gene, CDR1 is GTSNPN and CDR2 is SVGIG (reference sequence). V lost 8 bases, J lost 8 bases, and 12 bases stayed unmatched. CDR3 size: 14 residues. CDR3 nucleotide sequence: TGTGCCCGACAGACAGGGAACCCACATTCACCCCTCCACTTT. It codes for CARQTGNPHSPLHF.

The CDR3 reads CASSLAGAGELFF. The CDR3 coding sequence is TGTGCCAGCAGTTTAGCGGGAGCGGGGGAGCTGTTTTTT. The chain employs TRBV6-5 and TRBJ2-2; 9 nucleotides align to TRBD2. Per germline, CDR1 MNHEY and CDR2 SVGAGI. J gave up 8 bases and V 4 bases, and 2 bases lay outside the gene matches. The CDR3 consists of 13 residues.

J is TRBJ2-1 and V is TRBV7-3, with D hard to call. This CDR3 has 14 residues. Per germline, CDR1 SGHTA and CDR2 FQGTGA. Trimming stripped 0 bases from V and 6 bases from J, with 9 bases between. The CDR3 region has the DNA TGTGCCAGCAGCTTAACGGCCGCTCCCAATGAGCAGTTCTTC. This gives the protein CASSLTAAPNEQFF.

This sequence joins TRBV6-5 and TRBJ2-1, with 8 bases aligning to TRBD2. J lost 12 bases, V lost 6 bases, and 7 bases had no gene match. The germline V gene has CDR1 MNHEY and CDR2 SVGAGI. The length of the CDR3 is 12 residues. This chain's CDR3 is CASRGLAEAQFF. DNA for the CDR3: TGTGCCAGCAGAGGACTAGCCGAGGCGCAGTTCTTC.

This chain joins TRBV27 and TRBJ1-5, with a tentative D call TRBD1 (5 bases). The germline V gene has CDR1 MNHEY and CDR2 SMNVEV (reference sequence). V was cut by 6 bases and J by 0 bases, with 12 bases left in between. The CDR3 loop spans 15 amino acids. CDR3 DNA sequence: TGTGCCAGCAGAAGACAGCTCTATAGCAATCAGCCCCAGCATTTT. Encoded protein: CASRRQLYSNQPQHF.

V gene TRBV5-1 combines with J gene TRBJ2-7; D possibly corresponds to TRBD2 (6 bases). V lost 3 bases, J lost 1 base, and 11 bases lay in between. Per the germline V gene, CDR1 is SGHRS and CDR2 is YFSETQ. The CDR3 runs 14 residues. The CDR3 here is CASSSGVTSYEQYF. The CDR3 DNA is TGCGCCAGCAGCTCGGGAGTGACTTCCTACGAGCAGTACTTC.

The V call is TRBV2, the J call TRBJ1-1; 8 nucleotides align to TRBD1. Per germline, CDR1 SNHLY and CDR2 FYNNEI. After removal of 7 bases from V and 4 bases from J, the junction contained 8 bases not matched to a gene. The CDR3 sequence is 14 residues long. The CDR3 DNA is TGTGCCAGCAAGACAGGGGCAAGAATCACTGAAGCTTTCTTT. This codes for CASKTGARITEAFF.

This chain uses TRBV4-3 with TRBJ2-1, with 7 bases fitting TRBD1. With 2 bases clipped from V and 1 base from J, the junction kept 8 bases outside the gene matches. CDR1 and CDR2 from the germline V gene are LGHNA and YSLEER. CDR3 length: 17 amino acids. CDR3 bases: TGCGCCAGCAGCCAATTATCCGGGACAGCTTCCTACAATGAGCAGTTCTTC. Amino acids: CASSQLSGTASYNEQFF.

The chain carries TRBV4-1 and TRBJ2-5; tentative D call: TRBD1 (5 bases). Trimming took off 4 bases at V and 0 bases at J, with 9 bases between the two ends. The CDR3 consists of 14 residues. Germline V gene lookup returns CDR1 MGHRA and CDR2 YSYEKL. The CDR3 region is CASSLLDNQETQYF. The CDR3 nucleotides read TGCGCCAGCAGCCTCCTGGACAACCAAGAGACCCAGTACTTC.

The chain has TRBV4-1 and TRBJ2-2; D ambiguous. Trimming removed 4 bases from V and 2 bases from J, with 8 bases in between. There are 14 residues in the CDR3. The germline V gene has CDR1 MGHRA and CDR2 YSYEKL. CDR3 nucleotide sequence: TGCGCCAGCAGCCCCCGACTTAACACCGGGGAGCTGTTTTTT. Protein: CASSPRLNTGELFF.

The chain couples TRBV18 to TRBJ1-3; 8 bases line up with TRBD1. The J segment lost 3 bases and the V segment lost 1 base, leaving 5 bases of the junction unmatched. Germline V gene lookup returns CDR1 KGHSH and CDR2 LQKENI. The CDR3 sequence is 16 residues long. The chain's CDR3 is CASSPLGQDGGNTIYF. CDR3 nucleotides: TGTGCCAGCTCACCACTGGGACAGGACGGTGGAAACACCATATATTTT.

This chain uses TRBV5-4 with TRBJ2-2; 7 nucleotides match TRBD2. The CDR3 is 15 amino acids. Looked up from germline, CDR1 is SGHNT and CDR2 is YYREEE (reference sequence). The V gene end was trimmed by 4 bases and the J gene end by 2 bases; junction bases not matched to a gene: 5. CDR3 residues: CASSAGLPNTGELFF. The CDR3 DNA is TGTGCCAGCAGCGCGGGACTACCCAACACCGGGGAGCTGTTTTTT.

There are a few counts of this clone. This chain uses TRBV7-9 with TRBJ1-4; D not resolved. The CDR3 runs 14 residues. Germline CDR1 and CDR2: SEHNR and FQNEAQ (reference sequence). Trimming shortened V by 5 bases and J by 8 bases, and 15 bases separated the two germline ends. The CDR3 coding sequence is TGTGCCAGCAGCCCCCTAAAGGTGGAGGAAAAACTGTTTTTT. This codes for CASSPLKVEEKLFF.

This rearrangement joins TRBV18 to TRBJ1-4; 9 nucleotides align to TRBD1. V lost 4 bases, J lost 7 bases, and 4 bases stayed unmatched. The CDR3 length is 14 residues. The germline V gene has CDR1 KGHSH and CDR2 LQKENI. The CDR3 coding sequence is TGTGCCAGCTCACGGGAGACAGGGGGTGAAAAACTGTTTTTT. This gives the protein CASSRETGGEKLFF.

The V and J genes are TRBV2 and TRBJ1-1; TRBD1 matches at 10 bases. Trimming removed 5 bases from V and 2 bases from J; junction bases left unmatched: 5. The CDR3 contains 15 residues. Per germline, CDR1 SNHLY and CDR2 FYNNEI. This chain's CDR3 is CASSRQGAGNTEAFF. CDR3 nucleotides: TGTGCCAGCAGTAGACAGGGGGCCGGAAACACTGAAGCTTTCTTT.

This chain joins TRBV19 and TRBJ1-5; D not certain. The CDR3 is 16 amino acids. Trimming pared 9 bases from V and 5 bases from J, leaving 23 bases between. Germline-derived CDR1 and CDR2 are LNHDA and SQIVND (reference sequence). For the CDR3, the DNA is TGTGCCAGCCTCCCTCTGGGGAGTGGGTTGGATCAGCCCCAGCATTTT. It specifies CASLPLGSGLDQPQHF.

The V call is TRBV28, the J call TRBJ2-7; D is perhaps TRBD2 (6 bases). With 5 bases removed from V and 7 bases from J, the gap between germline ends came to 18 bases. Per the germline V gene, CDR1 is MDHEN and CDR2 is SYDVKM. This CDR3 spans 14 amino acids. CDR3 residues: CASSPLSYGGEQYF. DNA of the CDR3: TGTGCCAGCAGTCCTCTTTCTTACGGGGGAGAGCAGTACTTC.

The chain couples TRBV7-9 to TRBJ1-1, with 8 bases aligning to TRBD1. In germline, CDR1 is SEHNR, CDR2 FQNEAQ (reference sequence). V lost 5 bases to trimming and J lost 0 bases; unmatched junction nucleotides: 8. CDR3 size: 16 residues. CDR3 sequence: CASSQGAGSLNTEAFF. The CDR3, as DNA: TGTGCCAGCAGCCAGGGGGCAGGGTCGCTGAACACTGAAGCTTTCTTT. The full variable domain, completed using reference TRBV7-9 and TRBJ1-1, is DTGVSQNPRHKITKRGQNVTFRCDPISEHNRLYWYRQTLGQGPEFLTYFQNEAQLEKSRLLSDRFSAERPKGSFSTLEIQRTEQGDSAMYLCASSQGAGSLNTEAFFGQGTRLTVV.

This chain connects TRBV7-9 to TRBJ2-1; D is possibly TRBD2 (6 bases). V lost 6 bases and J lost 5, with 8 bases in between. Germline CDR1 is SEHNR and CDR2 is FQNEAQ (reference sequence). The CDR3 spans 12 residues. CDR3 DNA: TGTGCCAGCAGGGGACTTAACAATGAGCAGTTCTTC. Translated, it gives CASRGLNNEQFF.

This clone was found once. This sequence joins TRBV7-2 and TRBJ1-2, with unresolved D. The length of the CDR3 is 16 residues. Germline CDR1 is SGHTA and CDR2 is FQGNSA. Trimming stripped 2 bases from V and 5 bases from J, with 18 bases between. The CDR3 sequence: CASSLMSTQVSYGYTF. In DNA, the CDR3 is TGTGCCAGCAGCTTAATGTCAACGCAGGTCTCTTATGGCTACACCTTC.

V gene TRBV6-4 combines with J gene TRBJ2-1, with 8 bases fitting TRBD2. CDR3 length equals 16 residues. Losses at the gene ends were 6 bases for V and 4 bases for J; bases not matched to a gene: 11. Germline V gene data show CDR1 as MRHNA and CDR2 as SNTAGT. CDR3 sequence: CASSPQGSGDYNEQFF. The DNA for the CDR3 is TGTGCCAGCAGCCCACAGGGTAGCGGGGATTACAATGAGCAGTTCTTC.

The gene calls are TRBV20-1 and TRBJ2-1; D remains ambiguous. Trimming left V 5 bases short and J 8 bases short, with 7 bases between. This CDR3 is 10 amino acids long. Germline CDR1 and CDR2: DFQATT and SNEGSKA (reference sequence). The CDR3 here is CSAGPYEQFF. DNA of the CDR3: TGCAGTGCTGGCCCATATGAGCAGTTCTTC.

This clone was recorded only once. J is TRBJ1-1 and V is TRBV28, with D perhaps matching TRBD1 (6 bases). Trimming removed 3 bases at V and 6 bases at J, with 17 bases between. CDR3 length equals 15 residues. The germline V gene has CDR1 MDHEN and CDR2 SYDVKM. The CDR3 DNA reads TGTGCCAGCAGTTTCAGGGGAGGGGGGGTTTCTGAAGCTTTCTTT. Translation gives CASSFRGGGVSEAFF.

This clone has more than one count but fewer than ten. The chain's CDR3 is CAWSATVGNSPLHF. The CDR3 bases are TGTGCCTGGAGTGCTACAGTGGGCAATTCACCCCTCCACTTT. V usage is TRBV30 and J usage is TRBJ1-6; D is uncertain. In germline, CDR1 is GTSNPN, CDR2 SVGIG (reference sequence). The CDR3 covers 14 residues. Between the trimmed V and J ends, which lost 1 base and 7 bases, there was a span of 11 bases.

The V gene is TRBV5-6, the J gene TRBJ2-3; possibly TRBD1 for D (5 bases). Per germline, CDR1 SGHDT and CDR2 YYEEEE. CDR3 size: 14 residues. Trimming removed 4 bases from V and 2 bases from J, with 11 bases in between. CDR3 sequence reads: CASSPVRATDTQYF. CDR3 coding DNA: TGTGCCAGCAGCCCGGTCAGGGCCACAGATACGCAGTATTTT.

This chain uses TRBV14 with TRBJ1-1; 7 nucleotides line up with TRBD1. CDR1 is SGHDN, CDR2 FVKESK, per germline. V was clipped by 1 base and J by 4 bases; unmatched bases: 3. The CDR3 runs 14 residues. CDR3 sequence reads: CASSQGQGGTEAFF. CDR3 DNA sequence: TGTGCCAGCAGCCAAGGGCAGGGGGGCACTGAAGCTTTCTTT.